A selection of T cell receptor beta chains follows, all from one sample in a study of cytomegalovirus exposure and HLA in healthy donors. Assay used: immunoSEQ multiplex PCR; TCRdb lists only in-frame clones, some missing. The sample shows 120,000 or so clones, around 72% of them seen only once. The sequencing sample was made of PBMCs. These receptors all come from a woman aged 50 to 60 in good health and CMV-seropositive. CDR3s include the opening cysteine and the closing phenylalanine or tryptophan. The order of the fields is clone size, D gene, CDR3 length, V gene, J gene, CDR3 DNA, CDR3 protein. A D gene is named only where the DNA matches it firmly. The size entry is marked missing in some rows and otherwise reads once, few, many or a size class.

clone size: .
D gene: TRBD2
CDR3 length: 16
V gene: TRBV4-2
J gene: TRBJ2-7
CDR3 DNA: TGTGCCAGCAGCCAAGAATTTGGGGCTAGCGGGAACGAGCAGTACTTC
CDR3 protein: CASSQEFGASGNEQYF

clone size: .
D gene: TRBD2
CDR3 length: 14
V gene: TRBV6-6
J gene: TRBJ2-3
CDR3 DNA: TGTGCCAGCAGGGCCGGGACTAGGACAGATACGCAGTATTTT
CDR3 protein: CASRAGTRTDTQYF

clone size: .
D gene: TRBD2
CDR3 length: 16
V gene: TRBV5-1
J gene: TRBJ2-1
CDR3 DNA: TGCGCCAGCAGCTCGACTATAGCGGGAGGGCCCAATGAGCAGTTCTTC
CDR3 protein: CASSSTIAGGPNEQFF

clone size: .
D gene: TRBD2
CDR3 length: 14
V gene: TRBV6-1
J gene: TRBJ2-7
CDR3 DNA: TGTGCCAGCAGTGGACTAGCGGGAGTTAACGAGCAGTACTTC
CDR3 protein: CASSGLAGVNEQYF

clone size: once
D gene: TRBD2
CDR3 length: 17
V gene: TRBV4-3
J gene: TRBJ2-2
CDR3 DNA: TGCGCCAGCAGCCAAGATGGGAGCGGGAGGGACACCGGGGAGCTGTTTTTT
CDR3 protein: CASSQDGSGRDTGELFF

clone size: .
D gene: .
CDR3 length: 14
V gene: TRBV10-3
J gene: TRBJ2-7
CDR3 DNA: TGTGCCATCAGTGCGGGGTTCACCCGTCTGGAGCAGTACTTC
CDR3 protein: CAISAGFTRLEQYF

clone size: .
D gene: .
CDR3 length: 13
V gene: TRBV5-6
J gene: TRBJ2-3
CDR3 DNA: TGTGCCAGCAGCTTGTCTGGCACAGATACGCAGTATTTT
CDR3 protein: CASSLSGTDTQYF

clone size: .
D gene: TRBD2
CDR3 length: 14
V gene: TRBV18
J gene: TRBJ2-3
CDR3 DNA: TGTGCCAGCTCACCCGGACTAGCGATGAATACGCAGTATTTT
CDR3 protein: CASSPGLAMNTQYF

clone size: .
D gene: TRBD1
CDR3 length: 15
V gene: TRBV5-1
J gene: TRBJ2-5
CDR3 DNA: TGCGCCAGCAGCTTGGCCGGGACAGAAAGAGAGACCCAGTACTTC
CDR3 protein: CASSLAGTERETQYF

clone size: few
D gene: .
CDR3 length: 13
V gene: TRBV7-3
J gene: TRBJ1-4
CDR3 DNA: TGTGCCAGCAGATATCCGGACAGAGAAAAACTGTTTTTT
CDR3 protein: CASRYPDREKLFF

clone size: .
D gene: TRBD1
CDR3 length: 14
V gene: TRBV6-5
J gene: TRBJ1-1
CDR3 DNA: TGTGCCAGCAGTCCGGACAGGGGGAACACTGAAGCTTTCTTT
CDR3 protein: CASSPDRGNTEAFF

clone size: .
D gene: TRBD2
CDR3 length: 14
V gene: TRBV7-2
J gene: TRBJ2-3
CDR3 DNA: TGTGCCAGCAGCAAGGGACTAGCGGGATCTACGCAGTATTTT
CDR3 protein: CASSKGLAGSTQYF

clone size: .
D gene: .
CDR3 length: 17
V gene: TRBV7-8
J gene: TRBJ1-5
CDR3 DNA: TGTGCCAGCAGCTTAGCTGGGGGGTTGGAGGTAAATCAGCCCCAGCATTTT
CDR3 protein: CASSLAGGLEVNQPQHF

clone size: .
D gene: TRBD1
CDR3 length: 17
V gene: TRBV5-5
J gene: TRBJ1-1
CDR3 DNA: TGTGCCAGCAGCTTGGACAGGGGGACGGTAGTGAACACTGAAGCTTTCTTT
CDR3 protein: CASSLDRGTVVNTEAFF

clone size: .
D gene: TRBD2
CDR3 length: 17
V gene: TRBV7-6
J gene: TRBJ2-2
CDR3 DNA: TGTGCCAGCAGCTTAGCGCCTAGCGGGAGTAGGGCCGGGGAGCTGTTTTTT
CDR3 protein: CASSLAPSGSRAGELFF

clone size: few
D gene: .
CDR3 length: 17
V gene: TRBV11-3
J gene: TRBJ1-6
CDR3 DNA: TGTGCCAGCAGCCTCGACAGAGTCGGGTGGTATAATTCACCCCTCCACTTT
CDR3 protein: CASSLDRVGWYNSPLHF

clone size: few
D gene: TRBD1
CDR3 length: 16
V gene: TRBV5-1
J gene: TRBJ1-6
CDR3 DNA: TGCGCCAGCAGCTTGGCCATCGCCAGGGGGAATTCACCCCTCCACTTT
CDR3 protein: CASSLAIARGNSPLHF

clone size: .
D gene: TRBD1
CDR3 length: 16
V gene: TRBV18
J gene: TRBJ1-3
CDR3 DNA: TGTGCCAGCTCACCACAGGGGGCCTCGGCTGGAAACACCATATATTTT
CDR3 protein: CASSPQGASAGNTIYF